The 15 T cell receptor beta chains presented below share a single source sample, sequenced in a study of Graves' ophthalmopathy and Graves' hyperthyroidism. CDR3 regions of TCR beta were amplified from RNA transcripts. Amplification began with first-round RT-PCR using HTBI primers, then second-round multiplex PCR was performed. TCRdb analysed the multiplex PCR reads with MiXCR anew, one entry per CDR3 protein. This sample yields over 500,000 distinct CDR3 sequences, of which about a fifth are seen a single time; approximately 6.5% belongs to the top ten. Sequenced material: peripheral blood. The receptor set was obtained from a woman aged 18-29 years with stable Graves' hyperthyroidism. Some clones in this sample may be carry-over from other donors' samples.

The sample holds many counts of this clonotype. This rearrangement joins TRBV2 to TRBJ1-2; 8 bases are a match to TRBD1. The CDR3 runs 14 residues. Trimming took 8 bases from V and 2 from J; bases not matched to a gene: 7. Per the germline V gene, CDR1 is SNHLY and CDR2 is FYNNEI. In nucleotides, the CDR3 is TGTGCCAGCTCACCGGGACAGGAGAACTATGGCTACACCTTC. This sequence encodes CASSPGQENYGYTF.

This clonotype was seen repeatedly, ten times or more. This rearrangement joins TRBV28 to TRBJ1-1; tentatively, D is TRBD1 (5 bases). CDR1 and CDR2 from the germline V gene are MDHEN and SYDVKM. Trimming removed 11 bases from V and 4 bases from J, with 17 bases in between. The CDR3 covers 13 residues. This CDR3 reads CASTVGARTEAFF. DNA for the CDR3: TGTGCCTCCACTGTTGGGGCGCGCACTGAAGCTTTCTTT.

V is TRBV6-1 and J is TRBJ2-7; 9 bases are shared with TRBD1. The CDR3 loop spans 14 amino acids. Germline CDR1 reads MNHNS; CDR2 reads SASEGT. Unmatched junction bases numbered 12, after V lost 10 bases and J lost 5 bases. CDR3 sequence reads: CANRLGTGIHEQYF. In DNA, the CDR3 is TGTGCCAATAGACTAGGGACAGGGATCCACGAGCAGTACTTC.

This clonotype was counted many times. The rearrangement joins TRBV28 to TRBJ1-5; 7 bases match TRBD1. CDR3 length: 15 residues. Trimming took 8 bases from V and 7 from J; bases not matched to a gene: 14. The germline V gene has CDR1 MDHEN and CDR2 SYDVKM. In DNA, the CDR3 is TGTGCCAGCCGACAGGGCCCTGACCCCATCCAGCCCCAGCATTTT. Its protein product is CASRQGPDPIQPQHF.

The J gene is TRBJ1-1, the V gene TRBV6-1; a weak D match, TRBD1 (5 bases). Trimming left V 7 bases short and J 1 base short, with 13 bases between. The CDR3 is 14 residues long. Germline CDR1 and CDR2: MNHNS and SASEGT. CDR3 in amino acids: CASTKKTENTEAFF. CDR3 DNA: TGTGCCAGCACTAAAAAGACAGAGAACACTGAAGCTTTCTTT.

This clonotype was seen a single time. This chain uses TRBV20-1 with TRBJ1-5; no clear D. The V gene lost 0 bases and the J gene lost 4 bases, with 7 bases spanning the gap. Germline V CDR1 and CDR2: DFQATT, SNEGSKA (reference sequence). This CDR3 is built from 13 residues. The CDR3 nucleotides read TGCAGTGCTAGAGATGACGGAAATCAGCCCCAGCATTTT. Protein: CSARDDGNQPQHF.

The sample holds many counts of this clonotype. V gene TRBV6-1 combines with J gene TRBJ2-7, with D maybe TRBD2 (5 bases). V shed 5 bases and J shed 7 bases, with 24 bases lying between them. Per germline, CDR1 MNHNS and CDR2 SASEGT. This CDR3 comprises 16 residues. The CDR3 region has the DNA TGTGCCAGCAGTCTGACAAGCCGGCTAGCCCCCCAAGAGCAGTACTTC. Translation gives CASSLTSRLAPQEQYF.

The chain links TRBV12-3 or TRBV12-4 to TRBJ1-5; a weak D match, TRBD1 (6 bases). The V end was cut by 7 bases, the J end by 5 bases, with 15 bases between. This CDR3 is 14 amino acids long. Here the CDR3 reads CASTPAGAYQPQHF. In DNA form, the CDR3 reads TGTGCCAGCACGCCTGCGGGGGCCTATCAGCCCCAGCATTTT.

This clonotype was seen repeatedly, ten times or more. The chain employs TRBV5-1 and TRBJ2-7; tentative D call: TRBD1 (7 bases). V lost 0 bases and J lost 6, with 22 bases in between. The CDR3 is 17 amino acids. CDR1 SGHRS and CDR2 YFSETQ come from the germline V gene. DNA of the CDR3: TGCGCCAGCAGCTTGGAGGCGGCAGGGGGGTCCCCTCGCGAGCAGTACTTC. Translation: CASSLEAAGGSPREQYF.

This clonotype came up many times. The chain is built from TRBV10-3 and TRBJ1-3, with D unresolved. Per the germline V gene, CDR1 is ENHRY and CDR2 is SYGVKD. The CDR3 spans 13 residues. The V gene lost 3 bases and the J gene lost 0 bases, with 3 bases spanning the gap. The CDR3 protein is CAISEGSGNTIYF. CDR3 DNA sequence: TGTGCCATCAGTGAAGGCTCTGGAAACACCATATATTTT.

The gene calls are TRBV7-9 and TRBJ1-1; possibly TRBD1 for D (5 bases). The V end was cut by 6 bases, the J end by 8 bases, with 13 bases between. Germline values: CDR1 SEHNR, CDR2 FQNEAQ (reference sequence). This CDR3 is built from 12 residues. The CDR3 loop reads CASRGDGTEAFF. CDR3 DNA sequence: TGTGCCAGCAGAGGGGATGGGACCGAAGCTTTCTTT.

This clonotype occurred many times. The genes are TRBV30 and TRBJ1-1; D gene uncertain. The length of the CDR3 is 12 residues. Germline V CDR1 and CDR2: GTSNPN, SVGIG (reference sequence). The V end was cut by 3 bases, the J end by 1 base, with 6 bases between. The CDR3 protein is CAWRGWNTEAFF. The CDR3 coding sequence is TGTGCCTGGAGGGGGTGGAACACTGAAGCTTTCTTT.

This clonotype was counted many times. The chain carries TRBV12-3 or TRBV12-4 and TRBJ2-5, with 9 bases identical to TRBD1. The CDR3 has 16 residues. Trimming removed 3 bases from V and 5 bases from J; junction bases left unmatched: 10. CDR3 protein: CASSFRTGAIGETQYF. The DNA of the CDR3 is TGTGCCAGCAGTTTCCGGACAGGGGCCATAGGGGAGACCCAGTACTTC.

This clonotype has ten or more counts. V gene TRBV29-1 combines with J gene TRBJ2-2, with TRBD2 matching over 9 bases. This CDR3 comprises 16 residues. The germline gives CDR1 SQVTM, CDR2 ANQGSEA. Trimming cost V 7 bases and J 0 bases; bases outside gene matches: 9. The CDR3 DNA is TGCAGCGCGAAAAGTCTAGCGGGATCGAACACCGGGGAGCTGTTTTTT. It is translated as CSAKSLAGSNTGELFF.

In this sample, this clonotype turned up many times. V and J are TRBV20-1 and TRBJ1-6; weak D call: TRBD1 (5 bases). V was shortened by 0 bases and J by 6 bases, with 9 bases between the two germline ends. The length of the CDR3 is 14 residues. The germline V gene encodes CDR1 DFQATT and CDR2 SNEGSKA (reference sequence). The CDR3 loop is CSARDPGTNSPLHF. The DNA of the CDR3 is TGCAGTGCTAGAGATCCAGGGACTAATTCACCCCTCCACTTT.